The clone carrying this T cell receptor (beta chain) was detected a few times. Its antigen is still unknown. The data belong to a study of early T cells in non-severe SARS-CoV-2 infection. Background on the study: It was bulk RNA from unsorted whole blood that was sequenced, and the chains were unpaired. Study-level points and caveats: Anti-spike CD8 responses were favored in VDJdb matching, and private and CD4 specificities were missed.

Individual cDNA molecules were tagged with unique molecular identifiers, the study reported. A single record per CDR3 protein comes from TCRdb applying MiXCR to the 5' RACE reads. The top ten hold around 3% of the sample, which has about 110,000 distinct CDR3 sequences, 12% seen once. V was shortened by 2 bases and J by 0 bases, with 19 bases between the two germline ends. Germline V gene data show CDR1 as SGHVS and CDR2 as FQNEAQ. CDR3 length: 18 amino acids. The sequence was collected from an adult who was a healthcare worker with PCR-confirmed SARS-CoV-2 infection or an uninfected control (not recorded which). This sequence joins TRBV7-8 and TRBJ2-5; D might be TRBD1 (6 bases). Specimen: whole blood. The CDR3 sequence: CASSLPLQGQLYQETQYF. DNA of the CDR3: TGTGCCAGCAGCTTACCCTTACAAGGACAGCTCTACCAAGAGACCCAGTACTTC.